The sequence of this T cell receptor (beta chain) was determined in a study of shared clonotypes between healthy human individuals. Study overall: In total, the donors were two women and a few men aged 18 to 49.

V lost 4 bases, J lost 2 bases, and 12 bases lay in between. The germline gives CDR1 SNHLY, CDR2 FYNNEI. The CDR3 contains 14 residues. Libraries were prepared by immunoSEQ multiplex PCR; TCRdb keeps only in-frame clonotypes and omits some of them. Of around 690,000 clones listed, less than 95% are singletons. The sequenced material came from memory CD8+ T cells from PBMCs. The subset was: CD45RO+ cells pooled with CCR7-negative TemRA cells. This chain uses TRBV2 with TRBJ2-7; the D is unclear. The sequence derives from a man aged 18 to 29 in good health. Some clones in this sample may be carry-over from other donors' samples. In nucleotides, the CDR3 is TGTGCCAGCAGTGGAGAGATTGGGACCTACGAGCAGTACTTC. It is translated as CASSGEIGTYEQYF.